The source of this T cell receptor (beta chain) is a study of cytomegalovirus exposure and HLA in healthy donors. Overall study findings and caveats: Sequencing likely generated an artifact that appeared as a cluster of highly shared sequence variants.

The CDR3 is made up of 15 amino acids. The germline V gene has CDR1 SGHRS and CDR2 YFSETQ. Trimming at V came to 4 bases and at J to 8 bases, leaving 12 bases not matched to a gene. A remark on this clone: Its matching antigen is unknown.

The PCR had 60 Vbeta and 13 Jbeta primers. Clones were sequenced by immunoSEQ multiplex PCR, and TCRdb holds only the in-frame ones, with some missing. The repertoire includes 150,000 to 160,000 clones, 65% to 90% of them detected once, and under 8% sits in the top ten. The TCR originated in a woman aged 45-60 years in good health and CMV-seropositive. The sample consisted of PBMCs. V and J are TRBV5-1 and TRBJ1-1; 9 nucleotides line up with TRBD1. In DNA form, the CDR3 reads TGCGCCAGCAGCAACTCCGGACAGGGGAATGGAGAAGCTTTCTTT. As protein: CASSNSGQGNGEAFF.